This T cell receptor (beta chain) was recovered during a study of cytomegalovirus exposure and HLA in healthy donors. Trimming took off 3 bases at V and 3 bases at J, with 10 bases between the two ends. This CDR3 contains 14 residues. Germline assignment: CDR1 LNHDA and CDR2 SQIVND (reference sequence). Both 60 Vbeta primers and 13 Jbeta primers went into the PCR. Per the original methods: Roughly 11 million shared chains were among the 65 million to 85 million unique TCR beta chains that a later analysis counted. The repertoire was sequenced with immunoSEQ multiplex PCR; TCRdb's copy has only in-frame clones and lacks some. D and trimming were read from the DNA, whereas the V and J calls and clone size are those reported in that table. This table holds about 110,000 clones, roughly 67% found once. Nominally healthy donors provided the samples, though records likely missed some immune exposures.

The TCR originated in a man in his forties or fifties in good health and CMV-seronegative. V gene TRBV19 combines with J gene TRBJ2-3, with D unresolved. Input material: PBMCs. CDR3 loop: CASSIRDWTDTQYF. The CDR3 bases are TGTGCCAGTAGTATTAGAGATTGGACAGATACGCAGTATTTT.